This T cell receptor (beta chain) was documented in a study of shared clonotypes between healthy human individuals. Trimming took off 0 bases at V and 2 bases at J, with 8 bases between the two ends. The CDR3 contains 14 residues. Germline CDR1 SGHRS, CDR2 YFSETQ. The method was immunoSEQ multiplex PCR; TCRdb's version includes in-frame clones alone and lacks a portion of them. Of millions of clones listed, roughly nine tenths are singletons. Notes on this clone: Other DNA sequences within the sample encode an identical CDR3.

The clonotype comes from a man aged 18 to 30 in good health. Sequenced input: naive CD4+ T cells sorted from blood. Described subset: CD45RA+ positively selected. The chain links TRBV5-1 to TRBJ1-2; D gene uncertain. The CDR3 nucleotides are TGCGCCAGCAGCTTGGTCCCCGGGAACTATGGCTACACCTTC. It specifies CASSLVPGNYGYTF.